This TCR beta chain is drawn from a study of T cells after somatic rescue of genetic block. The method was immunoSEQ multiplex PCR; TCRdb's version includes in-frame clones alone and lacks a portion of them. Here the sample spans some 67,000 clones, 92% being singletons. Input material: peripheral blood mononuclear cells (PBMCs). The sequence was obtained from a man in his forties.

In DNA form, the CDR3 reads TGTGCCAGCAGCCAATCCGGGGCCCCAGGCGCTGAAGCTTTCTTT. The encoded protein is CASSQSGAPGAEAFF. The genes are TRBV7-9 and TRBJ1-1; perhaps TRBD1 as D (5 bases). In germline, CDR1 is SEHNR, CDR2 FQNEAQ (reference sequence). Between the trimmed V and J ends, which lost 5 bases and 6 bases, there was a span of 19 bases. The CDR3 totals 15 residues.